This T cell receptor beta chain was recorded in a study of blood T cells in healthy people across ages (dated by TCRdb to about 2015). About the investigation overall: Template switching captured roughly one uniquely barcoded TCR beta cDNA molecule per two T cells in model experiments. Age-related changes in TCR beta repertoire diversity were measured in the study by deep sequencing normalized with unique cDNA molecular identifiers. To avoid experimental bias, donors of different ages were distributed randomly across sequencing lanes. Four age groups were formed from the donors: young (average about 16 years), middle-aged (more than 35), aged (about 62) and long-lived (approximately 80). Two additional independent replicas of 1 million unique cDNA reads from the same blood draw were analyzed for two donors (one aged 18 to 29 and one aged 80 or older). Study-level results and caveats: Bulk unsorted PBMC profiling prevented conclusive comparison of naive and antigen-experienced compartments. Compared with the aged group, more naive CD4+ T cells, fewer expanded clones and increased TCR diversity were shown by the long-lived group, suggesting age selection. The CMV infection status of donors was not known, potentially confounding age-related changes in expanded clonotypes. As age increased, observed TCR beta diversity per million T cells dropped in a roughly linear way, and a significant reduction was already evident by age 40. Estimates of total diversity from one million sequenced T cells were regarded as lower bounds and underestimates. A strong correlation was found between observed TCR beta diversity and the percentage of naive T cells measured by flow cytometry.

On this clonotype: The antigen it recognizes is unknown. Per-base quality was not reported, and no clone a single base away is much larger than it.

Donors were 35 to 40 systemically healthy Caucasian individuals from Russia aged roughly 6 to 90 years. Each donor gave ten milliliters of peripheral blood, collected into EDTA-treated Vacutainer tubes. Ficoll-Paque density-gradient centrifugation was used to isolate PBMCs, with at least 7 million per sample. Total RNA was extracted from PBMCs with Trizol reagent, with at least 6 micrograms obtained per sample. For every donor, flow cytometry on a PBMC aliquot measured the percentage of naive CD45RAhigh/CD27high T cells. The library was produced with 5' RACE. Sequencer: Illumina HiSeq 2500. The second PCR ran for about 7 to 11 cycles and used a J-beta primer mix along with a sample-barcoded 5' primer. Each TCR beta cDNA molecule received a unique molecular identifier from a template-switch 5' adaptor carrying 12 random nucleotides. At least 3 million CDR3-containing paired-end reads were obtained from each sample. First-strand cDNA synthesis was performed from all RNA using the Mint cDNA synthesis kit, with priming by a TRBC-specific oligonucleotide. Following uracil-DNA glycosylase treatment, all cDNA underwent a first 18-cycle PCR with the universal primers M1SS and BC2_uni_R. As for the original processing: Normalization of each sample was performed by random selection of 1 million high-quality reads, each carrying a distinct molecular identifier. Instead of being binned into consensus sequences, reads that shared molecular identifiers were thrown out. MiTCR, set to a Q25 quality threshold and the strictest error-elimination algorithm, was used for CDR3 identification, clonotype clustering and error correction. A nonparametric unseen species model with Euler transformation was used to estimate lower-bound total TCR beta diversity. Through fastp at Q25 and MiXCR, TCRdb rebuilt clones from the public reads, retaining in-frame beta chains. CDR3 protein sequences are deduplicated, and each keeps its most common genes and DNA. The V and J calls were not made by the authors but by TCRdb's processing. The sample table shows 1.5 million to 2 million distinct CDR3 sequences, and roughly 27% are seen once. The ten largest clones add up to roughly 8% of the sample.

Measured from the cysteine to the phenylalanine, the CDR3 is 16 residues long. Here the CDR3 DNA is all that survives: 48 bases in frame from base 1. V was cut back by 6 bases and J by 2 bases, leaving a gap of 19 bases between them. Source material: blood. The sequence came from a woman aged 25 to 39 in good health. The chain is encoded by TRBV12-3 or TRBV12-4 joined to TRBJ1-2; the D gene is perhaps TRBD1, from 5 matching bases. The nucleotide sequence reads TGTGCCAGCAGCCCAGGGTGGGGGACGGCGAACTATGGCTACACCTTC. Translation gives CASSPGWGTANYGYTF.